These T cell receptor beta chains were read from a single sample in a study of blood T cell repertoires in COVID-19. The assay was immunoSEQ multiplex PCR, and TCRdb's table has in-frame clones only and misses some. Of a few hundred thousand clones listed, under 90% were seen once; the top ten hold 1.5% to 2%. Sequencing was done on a sample of peripheral blood. These TCRs come from a woman in her 30s with COVID-19, enrolled during active disease. The CDR3 runs from the conserved cysteine through the conserved F or W. Fields, in order: clone size, D gene, J gene, V gene, CDR3 protein, CDR3 DNA. D genes are given only for firm matches. The size of a clone is reported for some rows only, either as once, few or many, or as a class for expanded clones.

few	TRBD1	TRBJ1-6	TRBV6-5	CASSNYRGLLSPLHF	TGTGCCAGCAGTAACTACAGGGGGCTGCTCTCACCCCTCCACTTT
.	.	TRBJ2-2	TRBV21-1	CASSKIGQLTGELFF	TGTGCCAGCAGCAAAATCGGACAGCTTACCGGGGAGCTGTTTTTT
.	.	TRBJ2-3	TRBV5-1	CASSVQGAEDTQYF	TGCGCCAGCAGCGTACAGGGAGCCGAGGATACGCAGTATTTT
.	TRBD2	TRBJ2-3	TRBV2	CASQLGGEVTDTQYF	TGTGCCTCCCAGCTCGGGGGGGAAGTCACAGATACGCAGTATTTT
once	.	TRBJ1-4	TRBV6-5	CASRPDSRRNEKLFF	TGTGCCAGCAGGCCTGACAGTCGCCGAAATGAAAAACTGTTTTTT
.	.	TRBJ1-1	TRBV5-4	CASRGWNTEAFF	TGTGCCAGCCGGGGGTGGAACACTGAAGCTTTCTTT
.	.	TRBJ2-2	TRBV5-1	CASRVNPSGTGELFF	TGCGCCAGCCGAGTCAACCCGAGCGGAACCGGGGAGCTGTTTTTT
.	.	TRBJ2-3	TRBV30	CAYREGGVTDTQYF	TGTGCCTACCGGGAAGGCGGGGTCACAGATACGCAGTATTTT
.	TRBD1	TRBJ1-1	TRBV3-1/TRBV3-2	CASSQNRGTEAFF	TGTGCCAGCAGCCAAAACAGGGGCACTGAAGCTTTCTTT
.	TRBD2	TRBJ2-7	TRBV7-2	CASSLQAGASSYEQYF	TGTGCCAGCAGCTTACAAGCGGGGGCCAGCTCCTACGAGCAGTACTTC
.	TRBD1	TRBJ1-6	TRBV6-5	CASSRTGTDNSPLHF	TGTGCCAGCAGTCGGACAGGGACCGATAATTCACCCCTCCACTTT
.	TRBD1	TRBJ1-2	TRBV9	CASSVALTGNYGYTF	TGTGCCAGCAGCGTAGCCCTGACAGGGAACTATGGCTACACCTTC
.	.	TRBJ1-4	TRBV3-1/TRBV3-2	CASSHRQSPNEKLFF	TGTGCCAGCAGCCACAGACAGAGTCCAAATGAAAAACTGTTTTTT
.	TRBD1	TRBJ1-1	TRBV6-6	CASSAPDRGGTEAFF	TGTGCCAGCAGTGCCCCGGACAGGGGCGGCACTGAAGCTTTCTTT
.	TRBD1	TRBJ2-3	TRBV30	CAWSHRQGIITDTQYF	TGTGCCTGGAGTCACCGACAGGGGATAATCACAGATACGCAGTATTTT
.	TRBD1	TRBJ1-2	TRBV28	CASSSQGDYGYTF	TGTGCCAGCAGTTCTCAGGGGGACTATGGCTACACCTTC
.	.	TRBJ1-3	TRBV6-5	CASSYSWSGAGNTIYF	TGTGCCAGCAGTTACTCATGGTCGGGAGCTGGAAACACCATATATTTT
.	.	TRBJ1-5	TRBV18	CASSPTGNSNQPQHF	TGTGCCAGCTCACCAACAGGGAACAGCAATCAGCCCCAGCATTTT
.	.	TRBJ2-2	TRBV12-3/TRBV12-4	CASSPPYGELFF	TGTGCCAGCAGTCCCCCCTACGGGGAGCTGTTTTTT
.	TRBD1	TRBJ1-3	TRBV19	CASSIETGRGNTIYF	TGTGCCAGTAGTATCGAGACAGGGAGAGGAAACACCATATATTTT
.	TRBD1	TRBJ1-5	TRBV7-2	CASSFGTGGFQPQHF	TGTGCCAGCAGCTTCGGGACAGGGGGCTTTCAGCCCCAGCATTTT
.	TRBD1	TRBJ1-1	TRBV6-5	CASSFRTGMNTEAFF	TGTGCCAGCAGTTTCCGGACAGGTATGAACACTGAAGCTTTCTTT
.	.	TRBJ2-1	TRBV6-1	CASSEGLSSYNEQFF	TGTGCCAGCAGTGAAGGACTGAGCTCCTACAATGAGCAGTTCTTC
.	.	TRBJ2-3	TRBV29-1	CSASKGDTQYF	TGCAGCGCTAGTAAGGGGGATACGCAGTATTTT
.	.	TRBJ1-1	TRBV5-1	CASRTQINTEAFF	TGCGCCAGCAGGACACAAATAAACACTGAAGCTTTCTTT
.	.	TRBJ1-4	TRBV2	CASSEFIGGAWNEKLFF	TGTGCCAGCAGTGAATTTATCGGGGGGGCTTGGAATGAAAAACTGTTTTTT
once	.	TRBJ2-1	TRBV11-2	CASSLEWEPYNEQFF	TGTGCCAGCAGCTTAGAGTGGGAGCCCTACAATGAGCAGTTCTTC
.	.	TRBJ1-3	TRBV7-2	CASSYQGSGNTIYF	TGTGCCAGCAGCTACCAGGGATCTGGAAACACCATATATTTT
.	.	TRBJ2-5	TRBV21-1	CASSKYSGGTVAQYF	TGTGCCAGCAGCAAATATAGCGGCGGCACTGTTGCCCAGTACTTC
.	TRBD1	TRBJ2-3	TRBV18	CASSPAGGPEDTQYF	TGTGCCAGCTCACCAGCAGGGGGCCCGGAAGATACGCAGTATTTT
.	.	TRBJ1-1	TRBV6-6	CASTHPGGAFF	TGTGCCAGCACCCACCCGGGAGGAGCTTTCTTT